The entry that follows covers one TCR beta chain sequence. Its target is not known. This sample is drawn from a study of CXCR3-negative and CXCR3-positive naive CD8 T cells. Study-wide results and caveats: CXCR3-negative naive cells had less hydrophobic TRB CDR3s than did CXCR3-positive naive cells. CXCR3-negative and CXCR3-positive naive cells shared comparable TRBV-TRBJ usage, but memory cells did not.

CDR1 is SGHTA and CDR2 is FQGNSA in the germline V gene. This CDR3 is built from 15 residues. Via 5' RACE with UMI labels, TRB cDNA libraries were prepared. Reanalyzing the 5' RACE reads, TCRdb keeps one entry per CDR3 protein, without DNA. Recorded for this sample: about 50,000 distinct CDR3 sequences. Sequencing was done on a sample of naive CXCR3+ CD8+ T cells from blood. The sample's subset: CD45RO-CCR7+CD27+CD95- naive CD8+ T cells expressing CXCR3 (TNR3+). The genes are TRBV7-2 and TRBJ2-7; there is no DNA to check the TCRdb D call of TRBD1. The sequence came from a human donor in good health. Some clones in this sample may be carry-over from other donors' samples. The CDR3 spells CASSLSTGDVYEQYF.